This entry lists 21 T cell receptor beta chains sequenced from one sample in a study of OX40 agonist ivuxolimab in advanced cancers. Data came from immunoSEQ multiplex PCR; TCRdb stores just in-frame clones and leaves some out. The sample records roughly 70,000 clones, roughly 87% being singletons. The sample was CD4+ or CD8+ T cells sorted from blood, taken in a trial of the OX40 agonist ivuxolimab. The receptor source for this set is an adult with an advanced solid tumor such as melanoma, head and neck, liver or kidney cancer.

This clone was found a few times. V and J are TRBV6-1 and TRBJ1-1; D remains unclear. Germline V lookup: CDR1 MNHNS, CDR2 SASEGT. This CDR3 is 12 amino acids long. Trimming removed 2 bases from V and 4 bases from J, with 5 bases in between. CDR3 region: CASSESSTEAFF. DNA for the CDR3: TGTGCCAGCAGTGAATCCTCCACTGAAGCTTTCTTT.

The chain combines TRBV4-3 with TRBJ1-6; 9 bases are shared with TRBD1. J lost 7 bases, V lost 4 bases, and 2 bases had no gene match. The germline V gene encodes CDR1 LGHNA and CDR2 YSLEER. The CDR3 covers 14 residues. The CDR3 coding sequence is TGCGCCAGCAGCCTTGGGACAGGGAATTCACCCCTCCACTTT. Its translation is CASSLGTGNSPLHF.

V usage is TRBV6-5 and J usage is TRBJ1-1; no firm D call. The CDR3 spans 13 residues. V was clipped by 2 bases and J by 5 bases, with 9 bases between them. Germline V gives CDR1 MNHEY, CDR2 SVGAGI. CDR3 sequence (DNA): TGTGCCAGCAGTTACCGAGCCGGGACTGAAGCTTTCTTT. Its translation: CASSYRAGTEAFF.

The chain links TRBV9 to TRBJ2-2; 14 bases agree with TRBD2. This CDR3 has 15 residues. V lost 4 bases, J lost 8 bases, and 4 bases stayed unmatched. Germline CDR1 SGDLS, CDR2 YYNGEE. The DNA for the CDR3 is TGTGCCAGCAGCCCGGGGACTAGCGGGGGTGGGGAGCTGTTTTTT. Translated, it gives CASSPGTSGGGELFF.

In regard to this clone: A junction boundary mismatches the germline segment, possibly from a read error. The chain employs TRBV4-1 and TRBJ1-1; 9 bases are a match to TRBD1. CDR3 length: 16 residues. Germline V lookup: CDR1 MGHRA, CDR2 YSYEKL. The CDR3, as DNA: TGCGCCAGCAGACAAGTTACCGGGACAGGGAGGACTGAAGCTTTCTTT. This sequence encodes CASRQVTGTGRTEAFF.

The chain recombines TRBV28 with TRBJ1-1; D may be TRBD1 (6 bases). The CDR3 length is 14 residues. The V gene's germline CDR1 is MDHEN and CDR2 SYDVKM. V was trimmed by 3 bases and J by 2 bases, leaving 10 bases between them. The CDR3 region has the DNA TGTGCCAGCAGTTTTTGGGGGCTAAACACTGAAGCTTTCTTT. It yields the protein CASSFWGLNTEAFF.

The chain joins TRBV29-1 to TRBJ1-5; 8 nucleotides line up with TRBD1. Germline V gene sequence: CDR1 SQVTM, CDR2 ANQGSEA. Trimming took 1 base from V and 7 from J; bases not matched to a gene: 3. The CDR3 runs to 13 residues. CDR3 protein: CSVEAGGGQPQHF. In DNA form, the CDR3 reads TGCAGCGTTGAAGCAGGGGGCGGGCAGCCCCAGCATTTT. The variable domain in full, completed from reference TRBV29-1 and TRBJ1-5, reads SAVISQKPSRDICQRGTSLTIQCQVDSQVTMMFWYRQQPGQSLTLIATANQGSEATYESGFVIDKFPISRPNLTFSTLTVSNMSPEDSSIYLCSVEAGGGQPQHFGDGTRLSIL.

This clone was picked up a small number of times. The chain recombines TRBV29-1 with TRBJ1-5; D unresolved. This CDR3 spans 17 amino acids. Germline CDR1 SQVTM, CDR2 ANQGSEA. V was clipped by 6 bases and J by 4 bases, with 25 bases between them. The CDR3 region has the DNA TGCAGCGTCATGATGGGTACGGGAATGAGTGGAAATCAGCCCCAGCATTTT. Its translation is CSVMMGTGMSGNQPQHF.

V and J are TRBV18 and TRBJ2-2; D uncertain. This CDR3 has 13 amino acids. V lost 5 bases to trimming and J lost 7 bases, with 11 bases between them. From germline, CDR1 is KGHSH and CDR2 LQKENI. The CDR3 DNA follows: TGTGCCAGCTCAGTATATAAAGGCGGGGAGCTGTTTTTT. This encodes CASSVYKGGELFF. Full variable domain (rest looked up from reference TRBV18 and TRBJ2-2): NAGVMQNPRHLVRRRGQEARLRCSPMKGHSHVYWYRQLPEEGLKFMVYLQKENIIDESGMPKERFSAEFPKEGPSILRIQQVVRGDSAAYFCASSVYKGGELFFGEGSRLTVL.

The genes are TRBV18 and TRBJ2-5; TRBD1 is a possible D gene (7 bases). This CDR3 has 14 residues. Germline V gene lookup returns CDR1 KGHSH and CDR2 LQKENI. With 1 base removed from V and 5 bases from J, the gap between germline ends came to 11 bases. The DNA of the CDR3 is TGTGCCAGCTCACCACGCGCAGGGGGGGAGACCCAGTACTTC. Translating gives CASSPRAGGETQYF.

The V and J genes are TRBV12-5 and TRBJ1-1, with D maybe TRBD1 (6 bases). Germline V gene data show CDR1 as LGHNT and CDR2 as FRNRAP. The CDR3 consists of 12 residues. V dropped 4 bases and J dropped 6 bases, with 9 bases sitting between them. CDR3 residues: CASGSQGPEAFF. CDR3 DNA: TGTGCTAGTGGTTCACAGGGTCCTGAAGCTTTCTTT.

J is TRBJ2-7 and V is TRBV6-1; unclear D gene. V was cut by 5 bases and J by 0 bases, with 5 bases left in between. CDR3 length: 12 residues. Per the germline V gene, CDR1 is MNHNS and CDR2 is SASEGT. The CDR3 DNA is TGTGCCAGCAGTCAGCCCTCCTACGAGCAGTACTTC. Translating gives CASSQPSYEQYF.

V is TRBV19 and J is TRBJ2-1; 8 bases agree with TRBD2. Trimming cost V 10 bases and J 4 bases; bases outside gene matches: 12. The CDR3 sequence is 15 residues long. Germline assignment: CDR1 LNHDA and CDR2 SQIVND (reference sequence). The CDR3, as DNA: TGTGCCACTGGCCCCGGGACTAGTGTTTACAATGAGCAGTTCTTC. Its protein product is CATGPGTSVYNEQFF.

The chain carries TRBV27 and TRBJ1-1; 8 bases fit TRBD1. CDR1 MNHEY and CDR2 SMNVEV come from the germline V gene (reference sequence). Unmatched junction bases numbered 7, after V lost 4 bases and J lost 9 bases. The CDR3 runs 13 residues. CDR3 sequence: CASSSWTGSKAFF. The CDR3 DNA follows: TGTGCCAGCAGTTCCTGGACAGGGAGTAAAGCTTTCTTT.

The chain is built from TRBV2 and TRBJ1-2; D is uncertain. The CDR3 totals 12 residues. The V end was cut by 3 bases, the J end by 3 bases, with 5 bases between. Germline assignment: CDR1 SNHLY and CDR2 FYNNEI. The DNA of the CDR3 is TGTGCCAGCAGTGAGACCTACTATGGCTACACCTTC. Translated, it gives CASSETYYGYTF.

The rearrangement links TRBV6-1 to TRBJ2-2, with D hard to call. V lost 7 bases and J lost 0, with 6 bases in between. Germline CDR1 and CDR2: MNHNS and SASEGT. The CDR3 extends over 13 amino acids. CDR3 in amino acids: CASTSTNTGELFF. CDR3 DNA: TGTGCCAGCACTTCTACGAACACCGGGGAGCTGTTTTTT.

This clone has more than one count but fewer than ten. The chain uses TRBV11-2 and TRBJ1-1, with D uncertain. This CDR3 comprises 11 residues. V lost 11 bases and J lost 7, with 14 bases in between. CDR1 SGHAT and CDR2 FQNNGV come from the germline V gene. CDR3 nucleotides: TGTGCCTCATGCCAGGCTCTTGAAGCTTTCTTT. It encodes CASCQALEAFF.

The chain couples TRBV19 to TRBJ2-3; possible D gene TRBD2, 5 bases. The ends were cut back, 3 bases at V and 0 bases at J, with 10 bases in the middle. CDR1 is LNHDA and CDR2 is SQIVND in the germline V gene (reference sequence). The CDR3 consists of 15 residues. CDR3 nucleotide sequence: TGTGCCAGTAGTATTCGGGAACCCAGCACAGATACGCAGTATTTT. As protein: CASSIREPSTDTQYF.

The gene calls are TRBV23-1 and TRBJ2-2; 10 bases are a match to TRBD1. TRBV23-1 qualifies as an ORF whose function is uncertain. Trimming at V came to 9 bases and at J to 9 bases, leaving 7 bases not matched to a gene. The CDR3 covers 13 residues. CDR3 nucleotides: TGCGCCAGAGGGACAGGGGTCCTCCGGGAGCTGTTTTTT. As protein: CARGTGVLRELFF.

The chain carries TRBV6-6 and TRBJ2-3; 7 nucleotides agree with TRBD1. Germline assignment: CDR1 MNHNY and CDR2 SVGAGI (reference sequence). V lost 2 bases, J lost 1 base, and 6 bases stayed unmatched. The CDR3 has 16 residues. CDR3 in amino acids: CASSYPQGPRTDTQYF. In DNA, the CDR3 is TGTGCCAGCAGTTACCCACAGGGGCCCCGCACAGATACGCAGTATTTT.

The chain carries TRBV14 and TRBJ2-1; D is unresolved. This CDR3 is 15 amino acids long. Germline CDR1 and CDR2: SGHDN and FVKESK. V lost 2 bases to trimming and J lost 0 bases, with 8 bases between them. CDR3 amino acids: CASSQLSGSYNEQFF. CDR3 sequence (DNA): TGTGCCAGCAGCCAATTGTCCGGCTCCTACAATGAGCAGTTCTTC.